This T cell receptor beta chain was sequenced in a study of T-cell memory formation after mild COVID-19. Looking at the study overall: The study found TCR clusters largely donor specific.

TCRdb independently ran MiXCR on the 5' RACE reads; one entry per CDR3 protein. Seen here are about 400,000 distinct CDR3 sequences, 13% to 15% observed once, and the top ten hold about 22%. This CDR3 has 13 amino acids. Deletions cut 6 bases from V and 4 bases from J, with 11 bases between. Germline V gene sequence: CDR1 MNHEY, CDR2 SVGAGI. A word on this clonotype: Antigen specificity is unknown.

Overall study results and limits: Among CD4+ contracting clones, most were CM and EM, and CD8+ ones EMRA. Contracting clones, day 15 to 85, had balanced CD4/CD8, and later expanders favored CD4+. Cross-reactive memory appears to have joined, as suggested by some responding clones showing up in pre-infection memory.

The J gene is TRBJ2-3, the V gene TRBV6-5; D perhaps matches TRBD1 (6 bases). The sample was PBMCs or a T cell subset sorted from them (not recorded which). The TCR comes from a man between 18 and 35 years old who had mild COVID-19 (a few samples of this study predate the infection). Cell type and time point are not known. The CDR3 nucleotides are TGTGCCAGCAGGCAACCAGGGGCAGATACGCAGTATTTT. Translation gives CASRQPGADTQYF.